The clone carrying this T cell receptor beta chain was counted only a few times. The antigen remains unidentified. CDR1 DFQATT and CDR2 SNEGSKA come from the germline V gene (reference sequence). The CDR3 has 13 amino acids. V lost 2 bases and J lost 4, with 12 bases in between. This sample is part of a study of post-analysis software for immune sequencing data. Study information: Relapsing-remitting, secondary progressive and progressive-relapsing multiple sclerosis were all included among the disease courses. Study-level findings and limits: Analysis by F measure revealed that same-batch samples clustered strongly together. Comparison with controls showed significantly lower normalized Chao1 diversity in multiple sclerosis patients. A few TRBV segments occurring more often in patients than controls included TRBV5-6, TRBV5-1 and TRBV20-1.

Unique molecular identifiers were carried by the TCR beta cDNA libraries. From around 1 to 10 million T cells, 400,000 to 600,000 cDNA molecules were obtained. TCRdb independently ran MiXCR on the PCR reads; one entry per CDR3 protein. The sample has about 540,000 distinct CDR3 sequences, around 31% seen once. The V call is TRBV20-1, the J call TRBJ2-7; the D is unclear. The receptor comes from a girl aged 2-17 years with multiple sclerosis. Material for sequencing was blood. The CDR3 DNA reads TGCAGTGCTAGATGGTCAGGCGGTTACGAGCAGTACTTC. It is translated as CSARWSGGYEQYF.